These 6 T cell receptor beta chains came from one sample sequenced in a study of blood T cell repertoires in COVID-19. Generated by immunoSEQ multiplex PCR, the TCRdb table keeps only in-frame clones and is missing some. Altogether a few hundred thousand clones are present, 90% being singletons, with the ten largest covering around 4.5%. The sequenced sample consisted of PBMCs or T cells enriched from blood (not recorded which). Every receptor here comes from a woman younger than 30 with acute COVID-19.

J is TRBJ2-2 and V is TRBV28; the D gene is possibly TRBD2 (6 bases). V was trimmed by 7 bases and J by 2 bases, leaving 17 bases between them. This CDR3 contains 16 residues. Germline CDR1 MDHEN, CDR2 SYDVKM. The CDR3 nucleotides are TGTGCCAGCACTCATACGGGACTCCCAAACACCGGGGAGCTGTTTTTT. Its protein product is CASTHTGLPNTGELFF.

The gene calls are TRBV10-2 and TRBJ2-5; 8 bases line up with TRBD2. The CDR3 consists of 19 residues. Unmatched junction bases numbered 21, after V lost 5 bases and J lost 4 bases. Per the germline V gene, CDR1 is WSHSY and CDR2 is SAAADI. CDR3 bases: TGCGCCAGCAGTACCCCGGGACTAGTAAGGGGGAGGGGGACAGAGACCCAGTACTTC. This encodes CASSTPGLVRGRGTETQYF.

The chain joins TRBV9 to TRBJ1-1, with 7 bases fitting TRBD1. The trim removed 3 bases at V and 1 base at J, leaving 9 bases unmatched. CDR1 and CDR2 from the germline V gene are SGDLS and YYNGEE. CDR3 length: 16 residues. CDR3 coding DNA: TGTGCCAGCAGCGGACGAATCGGGACAGAGAACACTGAAGCTTTCTTT. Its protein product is CASSGRIGTENTEAFF.

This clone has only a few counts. The CDR3 loop reads CATSRVTGGTNYGYTF. Here the CDR3 DNA reads TGTGCCACCAGCAGAGTTACAGGAGGGACCAACTATGGCTACACCTTC. V and J are TRBV15 and TRBJ1-2; D perhaps matches TRBD1 (5 bases). V was clipped by 1 base and J by 2 bases, with 14 bases between them. From germline, CDR1 is LNHNV and CDR2 YYDKDF (reference sequence). This CDR3 spans 16 amino acids. Supplemented by reference TRBV15 and TRBJ1-2, the full variable domain reads DAMVIQNPRYQVTQFGKPVTLSCSQTLNHNVMYWYQQKSSQAPKLLFHYYDKDFNNEADTPDNFQSRRPNTSFCFLDIRSPGLGDTAMYLCATSRVTGGTNYGYTFGSGTRLTVV.

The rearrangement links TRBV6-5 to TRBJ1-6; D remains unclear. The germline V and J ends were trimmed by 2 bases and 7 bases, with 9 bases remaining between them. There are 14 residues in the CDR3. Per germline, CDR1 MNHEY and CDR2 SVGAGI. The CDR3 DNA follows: TGTGCCAGCAGTTACGGGCCAGGAAATTCACCCCTCCACTTT. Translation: CASSYGPGNSPLHF.

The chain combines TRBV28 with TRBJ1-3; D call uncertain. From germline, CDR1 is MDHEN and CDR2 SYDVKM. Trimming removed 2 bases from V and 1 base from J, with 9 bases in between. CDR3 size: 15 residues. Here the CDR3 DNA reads TGTGCCAGCAGTTTAGTTGGGGAGTCTGGAAACACCATATATTTT. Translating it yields CASSLVGESGNTIYF.